A single sample is the source of the 10 T cell receptor beta chains below, sequenced in a study of T cell clonality in common variable immunodeficiency. Method: immunoSEQ multiplex PCR; TCRdb's copy keeps in-frame clones and lacks some. The sample shows tens of thousands of clones, none of them appearing just once. Sequenced input: peripheral blood mononuclear cells. The receptors originated from a person aged 18-69 years in good health.

This clone has a count of ten or more. The CDR3 end falls 3 residues outside the read, so it is completed with the germline J gene. The rearrangement links TRBV7-8 to TRBJ1-5, with 7 bases matching TRBD1. Germline-derived CDR1 and CDR2 are SGHVS and FQNEAQ. The CDR3 is made up of 14 amino acids. The trim removed 5 bases at V and 6 bases at J, leaving 7 bases unmatched. The CDR3 DNA, read in part, is TGTGCCAGCAGCCCCGGACAGGACGGTCAGCCC. It translates to CASSPGQDGQP. The whole CDR3 is CASSPGQDGQPQHF.

There are many counts of this clone. The read terminates 3 residues ahead of where the CDR3 ends, so the germline J gene completes it. The V call is TRBV30, the J call TRBJ1-1; D is unclear. V was pared by 3 bases and J by 3 bases, with 8 bases between. CDR1 and CDR2 from the germline V gene are GTSNPN and SVGIG (reference sequence). This CDR3 is built from 12 residues. CDR3 amino acids: CAWRGHYTEAFF. CDR3 bases read: TGTGCCTGGAGAGGGCACTACACTGAA.

This clone showed up many times. The CDR3 is cut off 3 residues early in the read; its end comes from the germline J gene. The chain recombines TRBV18 with TRBJ2-7; 7 positions match TRBD2. With 2 bases clipped from V and 2 bases from J, the junction kept 6 bases outside the gene matches. This CDR3 spans 15 amino acids. Germline V gives CDR1 KGHSH, CDR2 LQKENI. The CDR3 sequence: CASSPEGRGAYEQYF. CDR3 bases read: TGTGCCAGCTCACCAGAGGGGAGGGGAGCCTACGAG.

This clone came up many times. CDR3 region: CASSSRTANTEAFF. The covered CDR3 bases are TGTGCCAGCAGCTCGAGGACAGCCAACACTGAA. This chain connects TRBV5-6 to TRBJ1-1; maybe TRBD1 (6 bases). The CDR3 end is not reached by the read, which stops 3 residues before it; the germline J gene fills it in. Trimming left V 3 bases short and J 2 bases short, with 11 bases between. Germline CDR1 SGHDT, CDR2 YYEEEE. This CDR3 contains 14 residues.

This clone was seen repeatedly, ten times or more. CDR3 bases read: TGCGCCAGCAGTGAGCCTTCACAGGGGAATTACGAG. Translating it yields CASSEPSQGNYE. The whole CDR3 protein reads CASSEPSQGNYEQYF. The rearrangement links TRBV10-2 to TRBJ2-7, with 7 bases aligning to TRBD1. The CDR3 extends 3 residues past the end of the read, so its final part is completed from the germline J gene. Germline-derived CDR1 and CDR2 are WSHSY and SAAADI. V shed 2 bases, J shed 4 bases, and the junction held 8 bases outside the gene matches. The CDR3 contains 15 residues.

Ten or more counts support this clone. The read halts 3 residues ahead of the CDR3 end, with the missing end drawn from the germline J gene. This chain uses TRBV28 with TRBJ2-7, with a possible D match to TRBD1 (5 bases). V lost 2 bases and J 1 base, leaving 9 bases between the germline ends. Germline assignment: CDR1 MDHEN and CDR2 SYDVKM. The CDR3 loop spans 14 amino acids. The CDR3 spells CASSLGQGSYEQYF. The sequenced part of the CDR3 DNA is TGTGCCAGCAGTTTAGGCCAGGGATCCTACGAG. The entire variable domain, with the rest obtained from reference TRBV28 and TRBJ2-7, is as follows: DVKVTQSSRYLVKRTGEKVFLECVQDMDHENMFWYRQDPGLGLRLIYFSYDVKMKEKGDIPEGYSVSREKKERFSLILESASTNQTSMYLCASSLGQGSYEQYFGPGTRLTVT.

Ten or more counts support this clone. The read falls 3 residues short of the CDR3 end, and the missing part is taken from the germline J gene. The chain joins TRBV5-1 to TRBJ1-6; the D gene is possibly TRBD1 (5 bases). V gave up 3 bases and J gave up 9 bases, with 13 bases separating them. Germline V lookup: CDR1 SGHRS, CDR2 YFSETQ. The CDR3 is 14 residues long. The CDR3: CASSSNFGGSPLHF. The CDR3 bases that were read are TGCGCCAGCAGCTCCAACTTCGGGGGTTCACCC.

This clone was detected many times. The CDR3 goes on 3 residues after the read ends, and that part is filled in from the germline J gene. The rearrangement uses TRBV6-2 or TRBV6-3 and TRBJ2-7; no reliable D call. The CDR3 extends over 11 amino acids. V was cut by 2 bases and J by 3 bases, with 2 bases left in between. Germline-derived CDR1 and CDR2 are MNHEY and SVGEGT. This CDR3 is CASSYRYEQYF. CDR3 bases read: TGTGCCAGCAGTTACCGCTACGAG.

This clone was seen ten or more times. The observed sequence ends 3 residues before the CDR3 terminus, with the missing tail filled in from the germline J gene. The rearrangement links TRBV6-1 to TRBJ2-7, with D tentatively TRBD2 (6 bases). This CDR3 region has 14 residues. V shed 3 bases and J shed 2 bases, with 11 bases lying between them. Per germline, CDR1 MNHNS and CDR2 SASEGT. CDR3 in amino acids: CASSEEGRPYEQYF. The CDR3 bases that were read are TGTGCCAGCAGTGAGGAGGGTAGGCCCTACGAG.

This clone has a handful of counts. CDR3: CASNNAGFTDTQYF. The part of the CDR3 DNA that was read is TGTGCCAGCAATAATGCGGGGTTCACAGATACG. The genes are TRBV2 and TRBJ2-3; a weak D match, TRBD2 (6 bases). The read ends 3 residues before the CDR3 terminus; that terminus is restored from the germline J gene. V was cut by 7 bases and J by 2 bases, with 13 bases left in between. The CDR3 is 14 residues long. CDR1 and CDR2 (germline): SNHLY, FYNNEI.